This is a list of T cell receptor beta chains from one sample in a study of human T cells and chemical hapten exposure. MiXCR, applied by TCRdb to the RACE reads, yields one record per CDR3 protein. The sample holds about 84,000 distinct CDR3 sequences, approximately 11% seen once. Sequenced material: whole blood, taken in connection with sensitization to the hapten diphenylcyclopropenone (DPC). The receptors were gathered from a woman aged 50 to 60 with alopecia areata. Some clones in this sample may be carry-over from other donors' samples. CDR3s include the opening cysteine and the closing phenylalanine or tryptophan. D genes are given only for firm matches. Not all rows give a size; the values are once, few, many and, for expanded clones, a class.

clone size	D gene	V gene	J gene	CDR3 length	CDR3 DNA	CDR3 protein
.	.	TRBV29-1	TRBJ1-2	12	TGCAGCACCTACAGGGCTGACTATGGCTACACCTTC	CSTYRADYGYTF
few	.	TRBV11-2	TRBJ1-4	14	TGTGCCAGCAGCTTAGCCTCAACTAATGAAAAACTGTTTTTT	CASSLASTNEKLFF
many	TRBD1	TRBV6-5	TRBJ1-5	17	TGTGCCAGCAGTTCGCTTGCCGGGACAGGGAGCAATCAGCCCCAGCATTTT	CASSSLAGTGSNQPQHF
.	.	TRBV6-5	TRBJ2-5	13	TGTGCCAGCAGGGGGACTGCACGAGAGACCCAGTACTTC	CASRGTARETQYF
few	.	TRBV6-6	TRBJ2-3	15	TGTGCCAGCACCGACCGGGCCAAAGGAACAGATACGCAGTATTTT	CASTDRAKGTDTQYF
.	.	TRBV19	TRBJ1-4	15	TGTGCCAGTAGTGCCTCCACGGGGGAAGCTGGAAAACTGTTTTTT	CASSASTGEAGKLFF
once	.	TRBV27	TRBJ2-7	14	TGTGCCCGACACCCAGCTACTGGGTCCTACGAGCAGTACTTC	CARHPATGSYEQYF
few	.	TRBV27	TRBJ2-3	20	TGTGCCAGCAGTTTAACACCACCGGGGAATACTCGTACTAGCACAGATACGCAGTATTTT	CASSLTPPGNTRTSTDTQYF
many	.	TRBV9	TRBJ2-1	15	TGTGCCAGCAGCGTAGGGGGCGTTGCCTACAATGAGCAGTTCTTC	CASSVGGVAYNEQFF
many	TRBD2	TRBV28	TRBJ2-1	15	TGTGCCAGCAGGGCGACTAGCGGGCACTACAATGAGCAGTTCTTC	CASRATSGHYNEQFF
many	.	TRBV20-1	TRBJ2-5	13	TGCGGGGGGCTAGGGCCCACACAAGAGACCCAGTACTTC	CGGLGPTQETQYF
.	TRBD2	TRBV20-1	TRBJ2-5	14	TGCAGTGCTCGACTAGCGATGAGTTTAGAGACCCAGTACTTC	CSARLAMSLETQYF
.	TRBD1	TRBV7-2	TRBJ2-5	19	TGTGCCAGCAGCCCCCTCCCCGGGACAGGGGTGAGGGTCCAAGAGACCCAGTACTTC	CASSPLPGTGVRVQETQYF
many	.	TRBV6-5	TRBJ2-2	16	TGTGCCAGCAGTTACGTGGTAGCCCTCGGCACCGGGGAGCTGTTTTTT	CASSYVVALGTGELFF
.	.	TRBV6-6	TRBJ1-2	13	TGTGCCAGCAGGCCGACAGCTAACTATGGCTACACCTTC	CASRPTANYGYTF
many	TRBD2	TRBV6-1	TRBJ2-3	14	TGTGCCAGCTCGAAGCGGGAGGGCACAGATACGCAGTATTTT	CASSKREGTDTQYF
few	TRBD2	TRBV6-2/TRBV6-3	TRBJ2-1	15	TGTGCCAGCACCGCTAGCGGGGGGTCCTACAATGAGCAGTTCTTC	CASTASGGSYNEQFF
.	TRBD2	TRBV12-3/TRBV12-4	TRBJ2-3	14	TGTGCCAGCAGTTTAGAGACTAGCGGGATCACGCAGTATTTT	CASSLETSGITQYF
.	.	TRBV20-1	TRBJ1-1	11	TGCAGTGCTAGAGAGAACACTGAAGCTTTCTTT	CSARENTEAFF
.	.	TRBV6-6	TRBJ2-4	13	TGTGCCAGCAAAGACGAGGCCAAAAACATTCAGTACTTC	CASKDEAKNIQYF
.	.	TRBV20-1	TRBJ2-2	16	TGCAGTGCTAGTCGTCGGGCGGGATCGAACACCGGGGAGCTGTTTTTT	CSASRRAGSNTGELFF
.	.	TRBV20-1	TRBJ2-1	14	TGCAGTGCCAGCCGGTCAGCAGGTGGCAATGAGCAGTTCTTC	CSASRSAGGNEQFF